The 32 T cell receptor beta chains presented below share a single source sample, sequenced in a study of blood T cell repertoires in COVID-19. Repertoires were generated with immunoSEQ multiplex PCR, while TCRdb's copy carries only in-frame clones and drops some. The top ten clones hold around 2.6% of a sample with about 180,000 clones, 87% of them seen once. The sample consisted of peripheral blood. The receptors were gathered from a man aged 40-50 years with active or convalescent COVID-19.

As concerns this clone: Other nucleotide sequences in the sample specify the same CDR3. This chain joins TRBV12-3 or TRBV12-4 and TRBJ1-2, with D perhaps matching TRBD1 (6 bases). Trimming removed 5 bases at V and 7 bases at J, with 8 bases between. The CDR3 is made up of 11 amino acids. CDR3 region: CASSLRGGYTF. CDR3 coding DNA: TGTGCCAGCAGTCTCAGGGGTGGCTACACCTTC.

This chain uses TRBV3-1 (or the pseudogene TRBV3-2) with TRBJ1-1; 7 nucleotides match TRBD1. Germline trimming cut 4 bases from V and 1 base from J; bases unmatched to any gene: 3. Germline CDR1 reads LGHDT; CDR2 reads YNNKEL (reference sequence). The CDR3 runs 14 residues. CDR3 in DNA: TGTGCCAGCAGCCCTCGGACAGGGAACACTGAAGCTTTCTTT. Translating it yields CASSPRTGNTEAFF.

The V gene is TRBV5-1, the J gene TRBJ2-1; D not certain. The V gene's germline CDR1 is SGHRS and CDR2 YFSETQ. Trimming removed 0 bases at V and 9 bases at J, with 10 bases between. This CDR3 contains 13 residues. The CDR3: CASSLGAAGEQFF. CDR3 in DNA: TGCGCCAGCAGCTTGGGAGCCGCAGGTGAGCAGTTCTTC. Complete variable domain (other parts from reference TRBV5-1 and TRBJ2-1): KAGVTQTPRYLIKTRGQQVTLSCSPISGHRSVSWYQQTPGQGLQFLFEYFSETQRNKGNFPGRFSGRQFSNSRSEMNVSTLELGDSALYLCASSLGAAGEQFFGPGTRLTVL.

V is TRBV3-1 (or the pseudogene TRBV3-2) and J is TRBJ1-5; tentative D call: TRBD1 (6 bases). The CDR3 contains 15 residues. Between the trimmed V and J ends, which lost 4 bases and 3 bases, there was a span of 13 bases. The germline CDR1 and CDR2 sequences are LGHDT and YNNKEL (reference sequence). The CDR3 protein is CASSRQGQDNQPQHF. The CDR3 nucleotides read TGTGCCAGCAGCCGCCAGGGGCAGGACAATCAGCCCCAGCATTTT.

This clone was seen a few times. V and J are TRBV25-1 and TRBJ1-1, with TRBD1 matching 7 bases. CDR1 is MGHDK, CDR2 SYGVNS, per germline. The V gene end was trimmed by 3 bases and the J gene end by 12 bases; junction bases not matched to a gene: 13. The CDR3 totals 14 residues. CDR3: CASSDPRGAGETFF. The CDR3 DNA sequence: TGTGCCAGCAGTGACCCCAGGGGGGCAGGGGAAACTTTCTTT.

The J gene is TRBJ2-1, the V gene TRBV2; 8 bases fit TRBD1. V dropped 3 bases and J dropped 6; count of bases not matched to a gene: 7. CDR1 is SNHLY and CDR2 is FYNNEI in the germline V gene. The length of the CDR3 is 15 residues. The CDR3 sequence is CASSEGDRRANEQFF. CDR3 in DNA: TGTGCCAGCAGTGAGGGGGACAGGAGGGCCAATGAGCAGTTCTTC.

V gene TRBV18 combines with J gene TRBJ1-2; D gene ambiguous. The V end was cut by 6 bases, the J end by 8 bases, with 16 bases between. The CDR3 runs to 13 residues. Germline loops: CDR1 KGHSH, CDR2 LQKENI. The CDR3 sequence: CASSQIRDGGYTF. The CDR3, as DNA: TGTGCCAGCTCCCAAATAAGAGACGGGGGCTACACCTTC.

This clone was observed once. The CDR3 sequence is CASSLTGLGQGYTF. The DNA of the CDR3 is TGTGCCAGCAGCTTAACCGGATTGGGGCAAGGCTACACCTTC. This chain uses TRBV7-3 with TRBJ1-2; a possible D gene is TRBD1 (5 bases). Trimming removed 0 bases from V and 8 bases from J, with 13 bases in between. This CDR3 has 14 residues. Germline V gene data show CDR1 as SGHTA and CDR2 as FQGTGA.

Only one count was recorded for this clone. The V gene is TRBV5-1, the J gene TRBJ2-5; no definite D call. This CDR3 comprises 13 residues. Germline CDR1 SGHRS, CDR2 YFSETQ. The ends were cut back, 2 bases at V and 5 bases at J, with 10 bases in the middle. This CDR3 is CASSFGVWETQYF. The CDR3 nucleotides are TGCGCCAGCAGCTTCGGAGTTTGGGAGACCCAGTACTTC.

The J gene is TRBJ1-4, the V gene TRBV6-1, with a tentative D call TRBD1 (5 bases). This CDR3 is 19 amino acids long. Trimming shortened V by 0 bases and J by 0 bases, and 17 bases separated the two germline ends. The germline V gene encodes CDR1 MNHNS and CDR2 SASEGT. The CDR3 loop reads CASSEALGGNLATNEKLFF. CDR3 DNA sequence: TGTGCCAGCAGTGAAGCGCTGGGGGGGAACTTAGCAACTAATGAAAAACTGTTTTTT.

With regard to this clone: A read error may produce the germline difference seen at one junction end. Other nucleotide sequences in the sample specify the same CDR3. The V gene is TRBV11-2, the J gene TRBJ1-3; 7 positions agree with TRBD1. CDR3 size: 17 residues. Germline lookup yields CDR1 SGHAT and CDR2 FQNNGV. The CDR3 DNA sequence: TGTGCTAGCAGCTTAGATGGAGGGACAGTCTCTGGAAACACCATATATTTT. Amino acids: CASSLDGGTVSGNTIYF.

The V gene is TRBV11-1, the J gene TRBJ1-1, with unresolved D. The CDR3 totals 15 residues. Looked up from germline, CDR1 is SGHAT and CDR2 is FQDESV (reference sequence). V shed 3 bases and J shed 6 bases, with 17 bases lying between them. The CDR3 DNA sequence: TGTGCCAGCAGCTTTAAAACTTCAGGACTTGCTGAAGCTTTCTTT. As protein: CASSFKTSGLAEAFF. Variable domain in full (rest from reference TRBV11-1 and TRBJ1-1): EAEVAQSPRYKITEKSQAVAFWCDPISGHATLYWYRQILGQGPELLVQFQDESVVDDSQLPKDRFSAERLKGVDSTLKIQPAELGDSAMYLCASSFKTSGLAEAFFGQGTRLTVV.

V and J are TRBV7-2 and TRBJ2-1; the D is unclear. This CDR3 has 13 amino acids. Germline-derived CDR1 and CDR2 are SGHTA and FQGNSA. Trimming removed 7 bases at V and 0 bases at J, with 7 bases between. This CDR3 is CASTPSSYNEQFF. In DNA form, the CDR3 reads TGTGCCAGCACCCCTAGCTCCTACAATGAGCAGTTCTTC.

V usage is TRBV12-3 or TRBV12-4 and J usage is TRBJ1-1; TRBD1 agrees at 9 bases. CDR3 length equals 13 residues. V lost 6 bases to trimming and J lost 6 bases; unmatched junction nucleotides: 5. The CDR3 bases are TGTGCCAGCAGGATGGACAGGGGATCTGAAGCTTTCTTT. This sequence encodes CASRMDRGSEAFF.

In its sample, this clone was seen a few times. This chain connects TRBV10-2 to TRBJ2-3, with 9 bases fitting TRBD2. In germline, CDR1 is WSHSY, CDR2 SAAADI. V lost 8 bases and J lost 7; bases outside the gene matches: 7. The CDR3 totals 13 residues. Here the CDR3 DNA reads TGCGCCAGCCGGGCGGGGGGGCCGAATACGCAGTATTTT. Its protein product is CASRAGGPNTQYF.

The chain combines TRBV7-6 with TRBJ2-6; 9 nucleotides line up with TRBD1. CDR1 SGHVS and CDR2 FNYEAQ come from the germline V gene. The CDR3 runs to 17 residues. With 5 bases clipped from V and 3 bases from J, the junction kept 8 bases outside the gene matches. CDR3 coding DNA: TGTGCCAGCAGCGGACAGACAGGGGGAAGTGGGGCCAACGTCCTGACTTTC. Amino acid sequence: CASSGQTGGSGANVLTF.

The rearrangement links TRBV5-1 to TRBJ2-1; D not resolved. Per germline, CDR1 SGHRS and CDR2 YFSETQ. The ends were cut back, 0 bases at V and 6 bases at J, with 7 bases in the middle. CDR3 length: 13 residues. The DNA of the CDR3 is TGCGCCAGCAGCTTGGAACAGCCCAATGAGCAGTTCTTC. Its protein is CASSLEQPNEQFF.

This rearrangement joins TRBV6-6 to TRBJ1-1; TRBD1 agrees at 8 bases. CDR1 MNHNY and CDR2 SVGAGI come from the germline V gene (reference sequence). The junction had 10 bases not matched to a gene; V was cut back by 5 bases and J by 5 bases. The CDR3 is 15 amino acids. CDR3 residues: CASSPFFQGATEAFF. CDR3 nucleotides: TGTGCCAGCAGTCCTTTTTTCCAGGGGGCGACTGAAGCTTTCTTT.

This chain joins TRBV9 and TRBJ2-7, with 14 nucleotides matching TRBD2. V shed 3 bases, J shed 6 bases, and the junction held 5 bases outside the gene matches. Germline assignment: CDR1 SGDLS and CDR2 YYNGEE. The length of the CDR3 is 15 residues. The CDR3 loop is CASSARLAGGREQYF. CDR3 DNA sequence: TGTGCCAGCAGCGCCAGACTAGCGGGGGGGCGCGAGCAGTACTTC.

The chain combines TRBV6-7 with TRBJ1-1; D unclear. TRBV6-7 falls under the ORF class, with uncertain function. Between the trimmed V and J ends, which lost 8 bases and 4 bases, there was a span of 5 bases. The CDR3 loop spans 10 amino acids. The CDR3 here is CASGLTEAFF. CDR3 bases: TGTGCCAGCGGCCTCACTGAAGCTTTCTTT.

The rearrangement joins TRBV6-5 to TRBJ2-7, with 10 bases that match TRBD2. V dropped 7 bases and J dropped 2; count of bases not matched to a gene: 5. Per germline, CDR1 MNHEY and CDR2 SVGAGI. The CDR3 is made up of 14 amino acids. The CDR3 protein is CASKIAGGTYEQYF. DNA for the CDR3: TGTGCCAGCAAGATAGCGGGGGGAACCTACGAGCAGTACTTC.

The rearrangement links TRBV6-5 to TRBJ1-2; no clear D gene. Germline CDR1 and CDR2: MNHEY and SVGAGI. The V end lost 4 bases, the J end lost 2 bases, and 14 bases lay between the germline ends. The CDR3 is 15 residues long. CDR3 residues: CASSSPAGRNYGYTF. CDR3 sequence (DNA): TGTGCCAGCAGTTCGCCCGCCGGCAGGAACTATGGCTACACCTTC.

The chain carries TRBV6-1 and TRBJ1-3; D possibly corresponds to TRBD1 (5 bases). Germline V lookup: CDR1 MNHNS, CDR2 SASEGT. Between the trimmed V and J ends, which lost 6 bases and 4 bases, there was a span of 13 bases. CDR3 size: 14 residues. CDR3 in DNA: TGTGCCAGCAGCCACTTGGGGCCGGGAAACACCATATATTTT. It encodes CASSHLGPGNTIYF.

This rearrangement joins TRBV3-1 (or the pseudogene TRBV3-2) to TRBJ1-2; D unresolved. Trimming took off 4 bases at V and 10 bases at J, with 16 bases between the two ends. Germline V gene sequence: CDR1 LGHDT, CDR2 YNNKEL (reference sequence). There are 13 residues in the CDR3. The CDR3 loop is CASSPTLRSDYTF. DNA of the CDR3: TGTGCCAGCAGCCCGACCTTGAGGAGCGACTACACCTTC.

The chain recombines TRBV5-4 with TRBJ2-5; D is possibly TRBD2 (6 bases). Trimming removed 1 base from V and 5 bases from J, with 12 bases in between. Per germline, CDR1 SGHNT and CDR2 YYREEE (reference sequence). The CDR3 totals 14 residues. CDR3 loop: CASSLLASEETQYF. In DNA, the CDR3 is TGTGCCAGCAGCTTGTTGGCTAGCGAGGAGACCCAGTACTTC.

V is TRBV9 and J is TRBJ2-5, with TRBD1 as a possible D gene (5 bases). Trimming stripped 1 base from V and 1 base from J, with 8 bases between. CDR1 is SGDLS, CDR2 YYNGEE, per germline. CDR3 length: 14 residues. CDR3 region: CASSVQGVQETQYF. CDR3 nucleotide sequence: TGTGCCAGCAGCGTACAGGGTGTCCAAGAGACCCAGTACTTC.

The chain is built from TRBV2 and TRBJ1-5; 7 nucleotides line up with TRBD1. The CDR3 runs to 17 residues. Germline loops: CDR1 SNHLY, CDR2 FYNNEI. J lost 0 bases, V lost 8 bases, and 13 bases had no gene match. For the CDR3, the DNA is TGTGCCAGCTTGCGGGACAGACGGGGAAATAGCAATCAGCCCCAGCATTTT. The encoded protein is CASLRDRRGNSNQPQHF.

The rearrangement links TRBV4-1 to TRBJ2-3; D is possibly TRBD2 (5 bases). CDR3 length: 14 residues. Germline V gene sequence: CDR1 MGHRA, CDR2 YSYEKL. The V end lost 7 bases, the J end lost 4 bases, and 15 bases lay between the germline ends. The CDR3 nucleotides are TGCGCCAGCACCGCCTATTGGGGAGCAGATACGCAGTATTTT. Amino acids: CASTAYWGADTQYF.

The chain couples TRBV6-5 to TRBJ1-3; D is perhaps TRBD1 (6 bases). The length of the CDR3 is 15 residues. V shed 2 bases and J shed 7 bases, with 15 bases lying between them. Germline V CDR1 and CDR2: MNHEY, SVGAGI. Here the CDR3 DNA reads TGTGCCAGCAGTTACCAACAGGGATTTAGCAACACCATATATTTT. It encodes CASSYQQGFSNTIYF.

The V gene is TRBV7-8, the J gene TRBJ1-5; the D gene is possibly TRBD1 (6 bases). The V gene's germline CDR1 is SGHVS and CDR2 FQNEAQ. Trimming pared 5 bases from V and 10 bases from J, leaving 18 bases between. The CDR3 spans 14 residues. The CDR3 loop is CASSARTDLGPQHF. The CDR3 bases are TGTGCCAGCAGCGCCCGGACAGACCTAGGACCCCAGCATTTT.

This clone was seen just once. This chain links TRBV7-9 with TRBJ1-6; D not resolved. Germline loops: CDR1 SEHNR, CDR2 FQNEAQ (reference sequence). V was trimmed by 1 base and J by 10 bases, leaving 11 bases between them. This CDR3 has 14 residues. The DNA for the CDR3 is TGTGCCAGCAGCTTAGGGAGGGTTGGCTCACCCCTCCACTTT. It is translated as CASSLGRVGSPLHF.

The chain uses TRBV28 and TRBJ1-4; a weak D match, TRBD1 (5 bases). Germline lookup yields CDR1 MDHEN and CDR2 SYDVKM. V dropped 2 bases and J dropped 3 bases, with 19 bases sitting between them. This CDR3 region has 18 residues. The CDR3 DNA sequence: TGTGCCAGCAGTTTAAGGGAAAGACAGTATTCCGCTAATGAAAAACTGTTTTTT. It encodes CASSLRERQYSANEKLFF.